The clone carrying this T cell receptor (beta chain) showed up just once. As yet, its antigen is unknown. Germline trimming cut 3 bases from V and 1 base from J; bases unmatched to any gene: 5. The CDR3 contains 14 residues. The germline V gene has CDR1 GTSNPN and CDR2 SVGIG (reference sequence). The data originate from a study of shared clonotypes between healthy human individuals. Study findings and constraints: With few donors, the genetic and exposure-history diversity represented was limited. Clonotypes not shared had lower generation probabilities than those common to all four donors.

Healthy adults negative for HIV, lacking recent acute infections or vaccinations, served as donors. Each sorted subset replicate got 200 ng genomic DNA, 30,000 or so genomes. Profiled with immunoSEQ multiplex PCR; TCRdb holds only in-frame clones, not every one. This sample has about 300,000 clones; roughly 70% occur once, and the top ten carry over 9%. The receptor's source is a man aged 30 to 39 in good health. V usage is TRBV30 and J usage is TRBJ2-5; 7 bases agree with TRBD1. Sequencing was done on a sample of memory CD4+ T cells sorted from blood. Subset reported: CD45RA-negative fraction. CDR3 DNA: TGTGCCTGGAGGCTGCCAGGGGGCCAAGAGACCCAGTACTTC. It encodes CAWRLPGGQETQYF. Combining the CDR3 with reference TRBV30 and TRBJ2-5 gives the whole variable domain SQTIHQWPATLVQPVGSPLSLECTVEGTSNPNLYWYRQAAGRGLQLLFYSVGIGQISSEVPQNLSASRPQDRQFILSSKKLLLSDSGFYLCAWRLPGGQETQYFGPGTRLLVL.